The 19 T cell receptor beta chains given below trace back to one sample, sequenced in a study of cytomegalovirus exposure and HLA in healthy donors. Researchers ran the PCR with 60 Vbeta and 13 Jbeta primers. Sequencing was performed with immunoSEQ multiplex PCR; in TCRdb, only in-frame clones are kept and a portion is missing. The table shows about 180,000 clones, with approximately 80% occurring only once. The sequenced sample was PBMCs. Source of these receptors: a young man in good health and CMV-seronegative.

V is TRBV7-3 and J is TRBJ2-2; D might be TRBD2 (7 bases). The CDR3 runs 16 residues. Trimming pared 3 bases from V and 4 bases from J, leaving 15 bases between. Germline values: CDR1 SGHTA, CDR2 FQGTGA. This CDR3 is CASSFLLGGGTGELFF. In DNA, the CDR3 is TGTGCCAGCAGCTTCCTGTTGGGAGGGGGCACCGGGGAGCTGTTTTTT.

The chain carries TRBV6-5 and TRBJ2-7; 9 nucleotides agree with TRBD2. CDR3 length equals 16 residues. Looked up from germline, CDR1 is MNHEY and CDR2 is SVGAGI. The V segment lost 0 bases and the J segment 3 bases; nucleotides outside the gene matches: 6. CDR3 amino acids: CASSYSGLAGLYEQYF. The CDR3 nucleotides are TGTGCCAGCAGTTACTCTGGGCTAGCGGGACTCTACGAGCAGTACTTC.

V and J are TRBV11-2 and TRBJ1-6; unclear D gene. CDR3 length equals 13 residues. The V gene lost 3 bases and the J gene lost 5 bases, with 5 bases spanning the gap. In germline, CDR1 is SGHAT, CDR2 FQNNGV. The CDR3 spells CASSLEHNSPLHF. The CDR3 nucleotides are TGTGCCAGCAGCTTGGAGCATAATTCACCCCTCCACTTT.

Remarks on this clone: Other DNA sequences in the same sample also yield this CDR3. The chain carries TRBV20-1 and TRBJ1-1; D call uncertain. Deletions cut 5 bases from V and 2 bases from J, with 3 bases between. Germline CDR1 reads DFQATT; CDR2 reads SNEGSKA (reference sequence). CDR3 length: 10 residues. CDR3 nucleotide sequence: TGCAGTGCTCATAACACTGAAGCTTTCTTT. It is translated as CSAHNTEAFF.

Here the CDR3 DNA reads TGTGCCTGGAGTGCCTCAGACAGGAGCCAAGCTTTCTTT. It encodes CAWSASDRSQAFF. This chain joins TRBV30 and TRBJ1-1; TRBD1 is a possible D gene (6 bases). Looked up from germline, CDR1 is GTSNPN and CDR2 is SVGIG (reference sequence). The CDR3 has 13 amino acids. V lost 1 base to trimming and J lost 9 bases, with 15 bases between them.

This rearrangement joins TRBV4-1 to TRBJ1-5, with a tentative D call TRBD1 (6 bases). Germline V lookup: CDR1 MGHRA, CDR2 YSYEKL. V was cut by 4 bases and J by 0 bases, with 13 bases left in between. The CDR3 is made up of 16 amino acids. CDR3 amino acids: CASSRTDRHSNQPQHF. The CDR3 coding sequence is TGCGCCAGCAGCCGGACGGACAGACATAGCAATCAGCCCCAGCATTTT.

The CDR3 protein is CASSWMTGPNITLHF. In DNA, the CDR3 is TGTGCCAGCAGCTGGATGACAGGGCCTAATATAACCCTCCACTTT. The chain joins TRBV7-9 to TRBJ1-6; 7 bases line up with TRBD1. Trimming cost V 4 bases and J 14 bases; bases outside gene matches: 14. CDR1 and CDR2 (germline): SEHNR, FQNEAQ (reference sequence). The CDR3 loop spans 15 amino acids.

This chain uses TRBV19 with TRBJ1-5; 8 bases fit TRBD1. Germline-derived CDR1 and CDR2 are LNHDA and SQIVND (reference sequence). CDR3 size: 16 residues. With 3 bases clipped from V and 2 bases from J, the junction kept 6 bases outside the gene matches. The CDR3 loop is CASSIIQGGGNQPQHF. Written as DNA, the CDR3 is TGTGCCAGTAGTATCATACAGGGGGGCGGCAATCAGCCCCAGCATTTT.

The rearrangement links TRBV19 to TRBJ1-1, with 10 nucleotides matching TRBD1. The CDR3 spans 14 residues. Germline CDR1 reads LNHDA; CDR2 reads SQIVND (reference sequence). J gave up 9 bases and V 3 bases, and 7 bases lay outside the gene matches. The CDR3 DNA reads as TGTGCCAGTAGTATCCGTGACAGGGGGCAGAAAGCTTTCTTT. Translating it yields CASSIRDRGQKAFF.

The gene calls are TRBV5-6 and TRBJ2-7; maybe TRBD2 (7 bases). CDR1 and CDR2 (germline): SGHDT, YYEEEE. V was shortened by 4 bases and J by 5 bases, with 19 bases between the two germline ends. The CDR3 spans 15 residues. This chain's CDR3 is CASSASRGASDEQYF. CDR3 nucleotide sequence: TGTGCCAGCAGCGCCTCCCGGGGGGCCAGCGACGAGCAGTACTTC.

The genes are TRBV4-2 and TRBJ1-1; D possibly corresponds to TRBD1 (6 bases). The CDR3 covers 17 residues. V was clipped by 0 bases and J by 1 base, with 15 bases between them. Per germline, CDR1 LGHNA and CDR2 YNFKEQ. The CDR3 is CASSQERGGRGNTEAFF. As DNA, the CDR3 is TGTGCCAGCAGCCAAGAGAGGGGGGGTAGAGGGAACACTGAAGCTTTCTTT.

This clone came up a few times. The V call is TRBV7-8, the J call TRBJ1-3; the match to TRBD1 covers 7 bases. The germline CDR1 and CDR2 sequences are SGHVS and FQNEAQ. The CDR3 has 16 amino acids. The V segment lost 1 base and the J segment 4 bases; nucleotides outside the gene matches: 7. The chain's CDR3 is CASSLGQGESGNTIYF. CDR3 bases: TGTGCCAGCAGCTTAGGACAGGGCGAATCCGGAAACACCATATATTTT.

For the CDR3, the DNA is TGCGCCAGCAGCTTAGGACAGAAGAACACTGAAGCTTTCTTT. Its translation: CASSLGQKNTEAFF. The chain employs TRBV5-1 and TRBJ1-1; D is perhaps TRBD1 (6 bases). CDR1 is SGHRS, CDR2 YFSETQ, per germline. Deletions cut 2 bases from V and 1 base from J, with 9 bases between. The CDR3 totals 14 residues.

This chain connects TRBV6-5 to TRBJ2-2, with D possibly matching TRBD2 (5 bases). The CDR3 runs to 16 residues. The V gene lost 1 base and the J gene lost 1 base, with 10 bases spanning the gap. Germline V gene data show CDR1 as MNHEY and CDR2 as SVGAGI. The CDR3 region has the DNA TGTGCCAGCAGTTACTTCGCTAGCCTGAACACCGGGGAGCTGTTTTTT. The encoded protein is CASSYFASLNTGELFF.

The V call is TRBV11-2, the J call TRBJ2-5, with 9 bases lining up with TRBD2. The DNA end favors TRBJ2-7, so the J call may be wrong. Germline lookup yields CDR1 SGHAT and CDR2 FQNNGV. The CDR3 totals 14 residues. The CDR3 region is CASSLIPSGDEQYF. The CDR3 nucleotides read TGTGCCAGCAGCTTAATCCCTAGCGGGGACGAGCAGTACTTC.

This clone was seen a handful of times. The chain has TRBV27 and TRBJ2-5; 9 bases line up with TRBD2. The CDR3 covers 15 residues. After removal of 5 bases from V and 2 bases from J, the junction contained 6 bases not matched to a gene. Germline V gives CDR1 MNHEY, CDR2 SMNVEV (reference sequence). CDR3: CASSLGLARQETQYF. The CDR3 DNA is TGTGCCAGCAGTCTAGGACTAGCGAGACAAGAGACCCAGTACTTC.

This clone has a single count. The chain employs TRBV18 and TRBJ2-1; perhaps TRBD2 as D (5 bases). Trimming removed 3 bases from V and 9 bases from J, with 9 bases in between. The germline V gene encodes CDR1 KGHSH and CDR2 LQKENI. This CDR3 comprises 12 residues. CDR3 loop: CASSPGSGEQFF. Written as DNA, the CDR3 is TGTGCCAGCTCACCGGGCAGCGGTGAGCAGTTCTTC.

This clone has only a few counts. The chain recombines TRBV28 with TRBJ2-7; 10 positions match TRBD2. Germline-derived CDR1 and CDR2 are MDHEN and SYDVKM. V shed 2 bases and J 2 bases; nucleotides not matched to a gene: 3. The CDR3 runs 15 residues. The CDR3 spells CASSLPLAGAYEQYF. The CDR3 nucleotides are TGTGCCAGCAGTTTACCCCTAGCGGGGGCCTACGAGCAGTACTTC.

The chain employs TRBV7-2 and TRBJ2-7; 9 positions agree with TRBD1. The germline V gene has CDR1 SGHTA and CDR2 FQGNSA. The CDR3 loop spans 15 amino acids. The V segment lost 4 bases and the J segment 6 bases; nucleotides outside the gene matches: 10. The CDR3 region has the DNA TGTGCCAGCAGCTCGTACCGGGACAGGGATCGCGAGCAGTACTTC. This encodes CASSSYRDRDREQYF.